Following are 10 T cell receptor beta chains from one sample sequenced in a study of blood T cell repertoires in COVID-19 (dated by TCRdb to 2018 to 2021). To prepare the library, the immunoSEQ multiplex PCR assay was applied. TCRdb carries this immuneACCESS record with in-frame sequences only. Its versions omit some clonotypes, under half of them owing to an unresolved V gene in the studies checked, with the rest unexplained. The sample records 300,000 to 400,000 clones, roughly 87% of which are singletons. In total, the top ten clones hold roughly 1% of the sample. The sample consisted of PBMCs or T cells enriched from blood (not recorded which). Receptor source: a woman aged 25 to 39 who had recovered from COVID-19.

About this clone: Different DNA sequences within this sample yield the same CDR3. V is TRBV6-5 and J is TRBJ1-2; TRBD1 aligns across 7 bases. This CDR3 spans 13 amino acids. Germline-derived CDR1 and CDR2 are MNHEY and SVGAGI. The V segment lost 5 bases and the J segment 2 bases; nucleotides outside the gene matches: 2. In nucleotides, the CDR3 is TGTGCCAGCAGTACGACAGGGAACTATGGCTACACCTTC. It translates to CASSTTGNYGYTF.

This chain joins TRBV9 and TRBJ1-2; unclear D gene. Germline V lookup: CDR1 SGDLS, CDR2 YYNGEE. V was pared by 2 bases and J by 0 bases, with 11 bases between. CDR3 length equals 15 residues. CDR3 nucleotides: TGTGCCAGCAGCGTGAGCGGGCAAGCTAACTATGGCTACACCTTC. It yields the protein CASSVSGQANYGYTF.

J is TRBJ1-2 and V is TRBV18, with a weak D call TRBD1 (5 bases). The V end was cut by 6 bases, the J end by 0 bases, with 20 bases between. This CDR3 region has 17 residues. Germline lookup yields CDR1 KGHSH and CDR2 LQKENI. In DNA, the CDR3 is TGTGCCAGCTCCGCGGCGGGGACTACCCTGACTAACTATGGCTACACCTTC. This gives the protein CASSAAGTTLTNYGYTF.

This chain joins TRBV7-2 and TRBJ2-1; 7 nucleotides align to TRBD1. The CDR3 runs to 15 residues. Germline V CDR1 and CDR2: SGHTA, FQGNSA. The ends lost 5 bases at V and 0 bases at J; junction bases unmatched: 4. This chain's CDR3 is CASSGQVGSYNEQFF. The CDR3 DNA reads TGTGCCAGCAGCGGACAGGTGGGCTCCTACAATGAGCAGTTCTTC.

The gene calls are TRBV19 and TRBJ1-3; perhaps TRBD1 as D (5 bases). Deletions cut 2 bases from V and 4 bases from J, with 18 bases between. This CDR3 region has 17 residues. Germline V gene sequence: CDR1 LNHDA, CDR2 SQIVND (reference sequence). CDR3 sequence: CASSISLAGNLGNTIYF. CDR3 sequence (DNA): TGTGCCAGTAGTATAAGTCTGGCAGGGAACCTCGGAAACACCATATATTTT.

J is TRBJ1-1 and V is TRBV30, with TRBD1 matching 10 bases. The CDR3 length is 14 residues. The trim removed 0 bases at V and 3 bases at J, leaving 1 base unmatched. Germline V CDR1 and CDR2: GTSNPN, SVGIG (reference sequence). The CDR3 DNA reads TGTGCCTGGAGTGTGGACAGGGGGGACACTGAAGCTTTCTTT. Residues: CAWSVDRGDTEAFF.

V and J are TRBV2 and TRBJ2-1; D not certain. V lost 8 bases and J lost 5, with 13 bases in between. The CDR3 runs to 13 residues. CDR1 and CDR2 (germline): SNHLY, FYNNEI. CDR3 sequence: CASLLDTDNEQFF. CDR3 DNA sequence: TGTGCCAGCCTACTCGACACCGACAATGAGCAGTTCTTC.

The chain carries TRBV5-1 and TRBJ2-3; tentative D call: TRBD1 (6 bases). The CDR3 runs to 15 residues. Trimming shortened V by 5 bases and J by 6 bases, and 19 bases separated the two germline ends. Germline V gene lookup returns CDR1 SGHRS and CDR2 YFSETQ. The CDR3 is CASRPTGTRGDTQYF. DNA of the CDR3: TGCGCCAGCAGACCTACGGGGACGAGGGGGGATACGCAGTATTTT.

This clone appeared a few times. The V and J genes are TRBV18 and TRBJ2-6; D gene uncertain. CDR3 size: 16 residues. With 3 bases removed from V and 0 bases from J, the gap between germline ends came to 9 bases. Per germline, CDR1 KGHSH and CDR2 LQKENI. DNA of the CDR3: TGTGCCAGCTCACCTCTCCCGAGCTCTGGGGCCAACGTCCTGACTTTC. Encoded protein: CASSPLPSSGANVLTF.

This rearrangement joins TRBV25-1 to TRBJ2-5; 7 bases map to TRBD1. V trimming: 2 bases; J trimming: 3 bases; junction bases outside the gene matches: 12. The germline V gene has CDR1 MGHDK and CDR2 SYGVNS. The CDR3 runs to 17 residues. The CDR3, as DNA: TGTGCCAGCAGTGAACACCGGGACAGCGACGGAAAAGAGACCCAGTACTTC. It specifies CASSEHRDSDGKETQYF.